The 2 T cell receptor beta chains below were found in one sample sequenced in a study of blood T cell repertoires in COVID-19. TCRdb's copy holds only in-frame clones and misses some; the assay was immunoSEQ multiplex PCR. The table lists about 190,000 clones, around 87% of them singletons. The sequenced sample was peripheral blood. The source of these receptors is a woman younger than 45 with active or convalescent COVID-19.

The DNA of the CDR3 is TGCGCCAGCATGAGGACAGGGGGCTACGAGCAGTACTTC. Translated, it gives CASMRTGGYEQYF. The gene calls are TRBV5-1 and TRBJ2-7, with 10 bases identical to TRBD1. The germline V gene has CDR1 SGHRS and CDR2 YFSETQ. V lost 6 bases, J lost 3 bases, and 3 bases stayed unmatched. The CDR3 is made up of 13 amino acids.

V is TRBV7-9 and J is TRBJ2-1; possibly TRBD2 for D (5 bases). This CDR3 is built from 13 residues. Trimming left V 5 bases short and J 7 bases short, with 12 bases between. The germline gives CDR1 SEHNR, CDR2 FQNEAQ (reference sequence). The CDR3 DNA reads TGTGCCAGCAGCCAACCGACGGGGAATGAGCAGTTCTTC. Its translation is CASSQPTGNEQFF.